This section outlines one TCR beta chain sequence together with its context. Its antigen is unknown. The primer mix had 60 Vbeta and 13 Jbeta primers. TCRdb's copy holds only in-frame clones and misses some; the assay was immunoSEQ multiplex PCR. The sample consists of 140,000 or so clones, around 66% of them appearing once. The data are from a study of cytomegalovirus exposure and HLA in healthy donors. Study-wide points: Some V segments, including TRBV6-2 and TRBV6-3, were excluded as indistinguishable. A list of roughly 160 TCR beta chains associated with cytomegalovirus was given.

CDR3 length: 15 amino acids. In germline, CDR1 is LGHNA, CDR2 YSLEER. V lost 4 bases and J lost 0; bases outside the gene matches: 2. The sequenced sample consisted of PBMCs. V and J are TRBV4-3 and TRBJ2-3, with 9 bases identical to TRBD2. This receptor was obtained from a woman aged 60 to 75 in good health and CMV-seronegative. CDR3 protein: CASSRTSGSTDTQYF. CDR3 in DNA: TGCGCCAGCAGCCGTACTAGCGGGAGCACAGATACGCAGTATTTT.